This is a list of T cell receptor beta chains from one sample in a study of siplizumab effects on memory and regulatory T cells. Produced via immunoSEQ multiplex PCR; TCRdb's table is partial and in-frame only. The table shows some 40,000 clones, with roughly 90% occurring only once. The specimen sequenced was naive CD4+ T cells sorted from blood. These TCRs come from a human donor in good health. CDR3s leave out the opening cysteine and the closing phenylalanine or tryptophan. Fields, in order: V gene, J gene, CDR3 protein.

v_call: TRBV5-1; j_call: TRBJ2-7; cdr3_aa: ASSPGQGRKY
v_call: TRBV27; j_call: TRBJ1-5; cdr3_aa: ASSRIRALNQPQH
v_call: TRBV6-6; j_call: TRBJ1-4; cdr3_aa: ASSNGQINEKLF
v_call: TRBV6-6; j_call: TRBJ1-2; cdr3_aa: ASSYDRRAKWGYT
v_call: TRBV5-4; j_call: TRBJ2-2; cdr3_aa: ASGGTRGGELF
v_call: TRBV6-1; j_call: TRBJ1-4; cdr3_aa: ASRQMATNEKLF
v_call: TRBV27; j_call: TRBJ2-5; cdr3_aa: ASSLLPLGQYQETQY
v_call: TRBV6-1; j_call: TRBJ2-1; cdr3_aa: ASRGSLDRNNEQF
v_call: TRBV5-1; j_call: TRBJ2-5; cdr3_aa: ASSLGSTFLASPETQY
v_call: TRBV27; j_call: TRBJ2-4; cdr3_aa: ASSPRDSRSDKNIQY
v_call: TRBV7-2; j_call: TRBJ2-2; cdr3_aa: ASSLARGAVGELF
v_call: TRBV18; j_call: TRBJ2-3; cdr3_aa: ASSPPTGGASTDTQY
v_call: TRBV13; j_call: TRBJ2-3; cdr3_aa: ASSLGAKTDTQY
v_call: TRBV6-1; j_call: TRBJ1-1; cdr3_aa: ASSESPGYTEAF
v_call: TRBV7-7; j_call: TRBJ2-7; cdr3_aa: ASSLGQGTYEQY
v_call: TRBV5-1; j_call: TRBJ2-3; cdr3_aa: ASNQGRGDLDTQY
v_call: TRBV18; j_call: TRBJ1-5; cdr3_aa: ASSSLNTGHQPQH
v_call: TRBV28; j_call: TRBJ2-7; cdr3_aa: ASSSGGTSGTG
v_call: TRBV4-2; j_call: TRBJ2-4; cdr3_aa: ASSQDSGIAGSQNIQY
v_call: TRBV10-3; j_call: TRBJ1-4; cdr3_aa: AARGKGIGEKLF
v_call: TRBV6-5; j_call: TRBJ2-2; cdr3_aa: ASSRNTGELF
v_call: TRBV5-1; j_call: TRBJ2-3; cdr3_aa: ASRGLAGTDTQY
v_call: TRBV2; j_call: TRBJ1-5; cdr3_aa: ASTAGGSNQPQH
v_call: TRBV25-1; j_call: TRBJ1-4; cdr3_aa: ASSPTTTNEKLF
v_call: TRBV18; j_call: TRBJ1-4; cdr3_aa: ASSPRQGGEEKLF
v_call: TRBV23-1; j_call: TRBJ2-7; cdr3_aa: ASSQSTSYEQY
v_call: TRBV5-6; j_call: TRBJ2-1; cdr3_aa: ASSFPGLAGGFHYNEQF
v_call: TRBV5-6; j_call: TRBJ1-3; cdr3_aa: ASSFRQSGNTIY
v_call: TRBV27; j_call: TRBJ2-7; cdr3_aa: ASSFTDRSSYEQY